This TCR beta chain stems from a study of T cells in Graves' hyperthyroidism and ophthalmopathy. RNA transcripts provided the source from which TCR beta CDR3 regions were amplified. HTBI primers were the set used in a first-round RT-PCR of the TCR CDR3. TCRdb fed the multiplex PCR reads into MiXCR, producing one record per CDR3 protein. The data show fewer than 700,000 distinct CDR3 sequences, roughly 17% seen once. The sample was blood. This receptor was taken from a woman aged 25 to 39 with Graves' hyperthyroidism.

Here the CDR3 reads CAGFQETQYF. The CDR3 region has the DNA TGTGCCGGCTTTCAAGAGACCCAGTACTTC. The V call is TRBV27, the J call TRBJ2-5; D is undetermined. V was pared by 11 bases and J by 2 bases, with 6 bases between. Germline V gene lookup returns CDR1 MNHEY and CDR2 SMNVEV (reference sequence). The CDR3 is made up of 10 amino acids.